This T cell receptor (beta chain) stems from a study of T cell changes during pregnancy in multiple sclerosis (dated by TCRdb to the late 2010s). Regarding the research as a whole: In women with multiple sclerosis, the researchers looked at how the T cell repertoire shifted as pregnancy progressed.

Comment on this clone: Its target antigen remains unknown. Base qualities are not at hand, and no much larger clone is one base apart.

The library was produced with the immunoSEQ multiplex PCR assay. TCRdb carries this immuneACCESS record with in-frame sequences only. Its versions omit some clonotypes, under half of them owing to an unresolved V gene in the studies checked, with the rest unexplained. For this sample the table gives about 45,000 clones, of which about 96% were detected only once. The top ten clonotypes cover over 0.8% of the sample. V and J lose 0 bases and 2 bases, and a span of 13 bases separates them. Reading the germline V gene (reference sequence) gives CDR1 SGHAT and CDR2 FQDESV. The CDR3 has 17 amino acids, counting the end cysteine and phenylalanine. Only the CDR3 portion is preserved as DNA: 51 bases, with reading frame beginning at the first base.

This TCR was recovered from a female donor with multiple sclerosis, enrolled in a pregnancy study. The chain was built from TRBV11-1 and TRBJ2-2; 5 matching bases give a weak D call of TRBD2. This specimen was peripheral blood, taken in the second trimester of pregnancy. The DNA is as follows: TGTGCCAGCAGCTTAGCGGGAAGAGGGTCCAACACCGGGGAGCTGTTTTTT. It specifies CASSLAGRGSNTGELFF.